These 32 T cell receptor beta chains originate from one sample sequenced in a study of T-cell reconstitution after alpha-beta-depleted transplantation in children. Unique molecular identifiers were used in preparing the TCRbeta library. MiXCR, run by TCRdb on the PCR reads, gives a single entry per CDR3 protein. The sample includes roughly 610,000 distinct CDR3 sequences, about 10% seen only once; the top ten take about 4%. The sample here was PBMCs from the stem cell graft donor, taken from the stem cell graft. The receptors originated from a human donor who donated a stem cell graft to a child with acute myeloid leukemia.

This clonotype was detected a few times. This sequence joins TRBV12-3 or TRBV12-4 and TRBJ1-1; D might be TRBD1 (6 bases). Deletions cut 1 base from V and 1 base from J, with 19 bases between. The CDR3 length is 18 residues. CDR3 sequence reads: CASSLEAGLGGANTEAFF. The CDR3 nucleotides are TGTGCCAGCAGTTTAGAGGCTGGCCTAGGGGGAGCGAACACTGAAGCTTTCTTT.

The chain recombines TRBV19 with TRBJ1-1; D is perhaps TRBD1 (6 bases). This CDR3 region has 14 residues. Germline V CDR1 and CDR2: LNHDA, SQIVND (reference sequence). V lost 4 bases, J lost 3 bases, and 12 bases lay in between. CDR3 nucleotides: TGTGCCAGTAGTAAAGGGTGGACAGACACTGAAGCTTTCTTT. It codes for CASSKGWTDTEAFF.

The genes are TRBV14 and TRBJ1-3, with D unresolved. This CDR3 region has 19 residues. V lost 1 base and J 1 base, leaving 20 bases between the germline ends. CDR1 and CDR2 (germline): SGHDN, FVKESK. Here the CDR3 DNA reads TGTGCCAGCAGCCAAGCCTCGCCGATTGAGACGTTATCTGGAAACACCATATATTTT. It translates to CASSQASPIETLSGNTIYF.

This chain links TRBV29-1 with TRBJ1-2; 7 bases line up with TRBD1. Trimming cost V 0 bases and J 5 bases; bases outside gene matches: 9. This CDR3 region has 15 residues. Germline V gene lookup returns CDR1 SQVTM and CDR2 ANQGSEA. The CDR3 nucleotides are TGCAGCGTTGAAGATAAAGGACAGGCAATGTATGGCTACACCTTC. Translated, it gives CSVEDKGQAMYGYTF.

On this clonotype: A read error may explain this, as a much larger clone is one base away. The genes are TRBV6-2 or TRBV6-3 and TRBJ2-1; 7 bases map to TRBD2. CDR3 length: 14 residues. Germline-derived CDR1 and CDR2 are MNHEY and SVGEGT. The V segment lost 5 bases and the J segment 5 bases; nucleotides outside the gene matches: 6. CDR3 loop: CASSHLAVNNEQFF. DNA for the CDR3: TGTGCCAGCAGTCACCTAGCGGTTAACAATGAGCAGTTCTTC.

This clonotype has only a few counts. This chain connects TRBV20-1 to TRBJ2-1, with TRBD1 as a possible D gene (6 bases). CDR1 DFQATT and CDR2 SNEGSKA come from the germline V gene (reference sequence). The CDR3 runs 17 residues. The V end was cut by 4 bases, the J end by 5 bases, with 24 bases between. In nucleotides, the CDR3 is TGCAGTGCTATTGAGGTGGGGGCTATTTCCAGAGACAATGAGCAGTTCTTC. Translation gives CSAIEVGAISRDNEQFF.

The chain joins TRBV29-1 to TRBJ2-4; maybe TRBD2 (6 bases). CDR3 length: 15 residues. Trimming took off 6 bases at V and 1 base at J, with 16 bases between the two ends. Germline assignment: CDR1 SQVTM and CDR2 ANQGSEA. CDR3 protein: CSVGRLVGAKNIQYF. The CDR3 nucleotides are TGCAGCGTCGGACGACTAGTGGGGGCCAAAAACATTCAGTACTTC.

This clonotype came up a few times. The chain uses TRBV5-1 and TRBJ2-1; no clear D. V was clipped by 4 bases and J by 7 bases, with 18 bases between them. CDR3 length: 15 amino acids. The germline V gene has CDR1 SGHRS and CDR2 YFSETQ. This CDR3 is CASSPRQSATNEQFF. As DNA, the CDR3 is TGCGCCAGCAGCCCGCGCCAGTCAGCTACAAATGAGCAGTTCTTC.

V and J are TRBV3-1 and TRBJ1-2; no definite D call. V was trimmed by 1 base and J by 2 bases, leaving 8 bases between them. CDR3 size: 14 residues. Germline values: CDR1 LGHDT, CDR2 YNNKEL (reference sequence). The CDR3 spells CASSQGADNYGYTF. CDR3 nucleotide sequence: TGTGCCAGCAGCCAAGGTGCAGACAACTATGGCTACACCTTC.

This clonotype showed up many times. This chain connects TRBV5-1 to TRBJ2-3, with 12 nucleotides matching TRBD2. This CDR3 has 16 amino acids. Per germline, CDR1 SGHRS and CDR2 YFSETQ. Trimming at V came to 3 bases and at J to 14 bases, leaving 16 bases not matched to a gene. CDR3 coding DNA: TGCGCCAGCAGCTCTTTACCGGGACTAGCGGGCCCCATCTGGTATTTT. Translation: CASSSLPGLAGPIWYF.

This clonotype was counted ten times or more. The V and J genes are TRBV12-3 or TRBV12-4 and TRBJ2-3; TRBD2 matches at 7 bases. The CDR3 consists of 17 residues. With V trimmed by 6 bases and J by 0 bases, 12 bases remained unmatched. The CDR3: CASSPTSRRRSTDTQYF. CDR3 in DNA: TGTGCCAGCAGCCCGACTAGCAGGAGAAGGAGCACAGATACGCAGTATTTT.

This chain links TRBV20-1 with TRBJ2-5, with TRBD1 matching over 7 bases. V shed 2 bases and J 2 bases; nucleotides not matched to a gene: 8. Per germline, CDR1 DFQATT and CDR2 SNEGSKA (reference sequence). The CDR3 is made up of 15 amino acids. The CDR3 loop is CSARRHRGIQETQYF. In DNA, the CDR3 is TGCAGTGCTAGAAGGCACAGGGGAATACAAGAGACCCAGTACTTC.

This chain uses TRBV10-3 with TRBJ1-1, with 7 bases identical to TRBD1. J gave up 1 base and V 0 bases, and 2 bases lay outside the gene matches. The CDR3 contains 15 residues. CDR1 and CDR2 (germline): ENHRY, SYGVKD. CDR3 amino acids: CAISESTGENTEAFF. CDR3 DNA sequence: TGTGCCATCAGTGAGTCAACAGGGGAGAACACTGAAGCTTTCTTT.

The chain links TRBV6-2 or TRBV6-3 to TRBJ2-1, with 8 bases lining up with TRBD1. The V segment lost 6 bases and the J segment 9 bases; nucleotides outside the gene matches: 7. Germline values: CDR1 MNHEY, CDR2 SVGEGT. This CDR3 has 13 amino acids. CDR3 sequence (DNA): TGTGCCAGCAGCTTCAAACAGGGGGGTGAGCAGTTCTTC. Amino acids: CASSFKQGGEQFF.

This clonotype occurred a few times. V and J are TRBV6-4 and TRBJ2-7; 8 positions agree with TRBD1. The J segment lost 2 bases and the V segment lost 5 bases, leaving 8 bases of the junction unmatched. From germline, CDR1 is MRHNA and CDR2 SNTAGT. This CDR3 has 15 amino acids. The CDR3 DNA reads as TGTGCCAGCAGTAAAGACAGGGGCCATCCCTACGAGCAGTACTTC. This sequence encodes CASSKDRGHPYEQYF.

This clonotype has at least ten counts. Here the CDR3 reads CASSPRQGKEKLFF. Here the CDR3 DNA reads TGTGCCAGCAGCCCCCGACAGGGGAAAGAAAAACTGTTTTTT. The V call is TRBV9, the J call TRBJ1-4, with 8 positions matching TRBD1. Looked up from germline, CDR1 is SGDLS and CDR2 is YYNGEE. The CDR3 spans 14 residues. The V and J ends lost 4 bases and 8 bases, in that order; junction bases with no gene match: 7.

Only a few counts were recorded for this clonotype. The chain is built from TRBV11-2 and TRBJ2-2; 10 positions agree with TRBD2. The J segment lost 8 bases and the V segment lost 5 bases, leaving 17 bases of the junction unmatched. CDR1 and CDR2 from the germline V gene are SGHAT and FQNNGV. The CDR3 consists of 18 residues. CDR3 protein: CASSLRPPSGGTSGELFF. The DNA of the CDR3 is TGTGCCAGCAGCCTCCGCCCCCCTAGCGGGGGAACTTCGGGGGAGCTGTTTTTT.

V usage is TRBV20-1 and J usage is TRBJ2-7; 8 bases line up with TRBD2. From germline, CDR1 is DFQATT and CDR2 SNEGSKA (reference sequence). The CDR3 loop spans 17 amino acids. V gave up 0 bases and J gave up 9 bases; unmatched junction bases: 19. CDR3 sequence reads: CSAREVSGTKNYDGQYF. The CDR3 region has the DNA TGCAGTGCTAGAGAGGTTAGCGGGACCAAGAACTACGATGGGCAGTACTTC.

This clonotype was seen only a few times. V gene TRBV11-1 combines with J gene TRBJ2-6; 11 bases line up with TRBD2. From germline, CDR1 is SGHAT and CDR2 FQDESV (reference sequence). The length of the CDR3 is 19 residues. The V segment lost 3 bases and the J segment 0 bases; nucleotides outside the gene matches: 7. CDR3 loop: CASSFRLAGLSSGANVLTF. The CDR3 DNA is TGTGCCAGCAGCTTCCGACTAGCGGGATTGTCCTCTGGGGCCAACGTCCTGACTTTC.

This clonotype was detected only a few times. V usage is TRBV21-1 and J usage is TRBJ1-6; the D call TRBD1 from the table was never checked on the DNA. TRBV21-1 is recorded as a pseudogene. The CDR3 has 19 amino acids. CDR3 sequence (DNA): TGTGCCAGCAGCAAAAAGGGGCAACAGCGGAGCTCCTATAATTCACCCCTCCACTTT. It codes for CASSKKGQQRSSYNSPLHF.

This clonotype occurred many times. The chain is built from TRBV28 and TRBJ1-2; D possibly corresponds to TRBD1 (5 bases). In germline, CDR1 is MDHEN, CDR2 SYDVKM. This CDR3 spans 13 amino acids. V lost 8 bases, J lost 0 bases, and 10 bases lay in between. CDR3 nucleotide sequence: TGTGCCAGCTTCTCAGGGTCTAACTATGGCTACACCTTC. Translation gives CASFSGSNYGYTF.

CDR3 DNA sequence: TGTGCCAGCAGTGCGGGGGTCGGGGAGACCCAGTACTTC. Protein product: CASSAGVGETQYF. The chain combines TRBV6-4 with TRBJ2-5, with D maybe TRBD2 (6 bases). This CDR3 comprises 13 residues. Germline lookup yields CDR1 MRHNA and CDR2 SNTAGT. Trimming stripped 4 bases from V and 5 bases from J, with 11 bases between.

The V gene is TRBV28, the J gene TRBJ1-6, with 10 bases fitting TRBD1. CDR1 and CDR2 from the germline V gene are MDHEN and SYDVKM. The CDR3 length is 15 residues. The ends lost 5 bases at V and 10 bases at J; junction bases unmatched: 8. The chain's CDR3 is CASSGGQGKGSPLHF. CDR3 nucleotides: TGTGCCAGCAGTGGGGGACAGGGGAAGGGGTCACCCCTCCACTTT.

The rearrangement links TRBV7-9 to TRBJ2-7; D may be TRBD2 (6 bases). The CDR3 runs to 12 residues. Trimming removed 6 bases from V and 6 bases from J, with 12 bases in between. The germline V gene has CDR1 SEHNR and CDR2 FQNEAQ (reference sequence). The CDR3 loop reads CASSSPSVEQYF. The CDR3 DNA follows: TGTGCCAGCAGTTCACCTAGCGTCGAGCAGTACTTC.

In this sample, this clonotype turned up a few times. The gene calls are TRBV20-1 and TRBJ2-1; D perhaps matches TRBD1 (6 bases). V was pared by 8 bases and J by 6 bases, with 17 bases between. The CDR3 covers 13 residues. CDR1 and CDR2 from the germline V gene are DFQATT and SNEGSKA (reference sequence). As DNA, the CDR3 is TGCAGTCCAATTGACAGGCAGCTCAATGAGCAGTTCTTC. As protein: CSPIDRQLNEQFF.

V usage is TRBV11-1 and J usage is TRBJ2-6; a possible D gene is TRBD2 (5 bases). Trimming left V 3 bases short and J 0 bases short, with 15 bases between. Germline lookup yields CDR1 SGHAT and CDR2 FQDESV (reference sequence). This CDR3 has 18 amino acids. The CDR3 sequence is CASSFYRGSVSGANVLTF. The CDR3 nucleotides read TGTGCCAGCAGCTTCTATCGGGGATCTGTCTCTGGGGCCAACGTCCTGACTTTC.

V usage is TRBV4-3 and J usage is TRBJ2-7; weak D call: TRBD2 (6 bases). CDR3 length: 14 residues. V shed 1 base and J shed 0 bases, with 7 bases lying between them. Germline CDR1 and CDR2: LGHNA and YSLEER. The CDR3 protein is CASSQASASYEQYF. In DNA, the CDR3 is TGCGCCAGCAGCCAAGCTAGCGCCTCCTACGAGCAGTACTTC.

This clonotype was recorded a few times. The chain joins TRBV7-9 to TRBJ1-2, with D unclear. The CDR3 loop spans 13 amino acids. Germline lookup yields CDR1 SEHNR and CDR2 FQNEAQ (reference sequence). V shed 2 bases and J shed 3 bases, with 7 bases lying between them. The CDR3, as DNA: TGTGCCAGCAGCTTATCTTACGACTATGGCTACACCTTC. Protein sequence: CASSLSYDYGYTF. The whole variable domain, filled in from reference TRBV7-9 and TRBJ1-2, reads DTGVSQNPRHKITKRGQNVTFRCDPISEHNRLYWYRQTLGQGPEFLTYFQNEAQLEKSRLLSDRFSAERPKGSFSTLEIQRTEQGDSAMYLCASSLSYDYGYTFGSGTRLTVV.

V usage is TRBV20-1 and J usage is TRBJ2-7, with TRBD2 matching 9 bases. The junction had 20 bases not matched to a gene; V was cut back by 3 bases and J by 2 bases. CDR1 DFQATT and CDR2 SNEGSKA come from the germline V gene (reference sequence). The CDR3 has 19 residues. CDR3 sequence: CSARAVRTRGLANPYEQYF. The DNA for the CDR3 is TGCAGTGCTAGGGCAGTCCGGACACGAGGACTAGCGAACCCCTACGAGCAGTACTTC.

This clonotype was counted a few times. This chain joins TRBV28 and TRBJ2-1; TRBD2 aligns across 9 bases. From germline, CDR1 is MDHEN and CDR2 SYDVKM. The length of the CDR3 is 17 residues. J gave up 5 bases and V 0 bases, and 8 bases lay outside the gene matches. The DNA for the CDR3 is TGTGCCAGCAGTTTATGGAACTTAGCGGGAGATCACAATGAGCAGTTCTTC. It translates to CASSLWNLAGDHNEQFF.

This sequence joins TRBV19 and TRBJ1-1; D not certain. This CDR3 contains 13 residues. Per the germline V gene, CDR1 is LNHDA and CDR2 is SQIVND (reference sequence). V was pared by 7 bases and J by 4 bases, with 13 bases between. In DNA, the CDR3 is TGTGCCAGTATCCCCGCGGTCGGCACTGAAGCTTTCTTT. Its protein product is CASIPAVGTEAFF. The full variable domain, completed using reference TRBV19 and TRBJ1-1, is DGGITQSPKYLFRKEGQNVTLSCEQNLNHDAMYWYRQDPGQGLRLIYYSQIVNDFQKGDIAEGYSVSREKKESFPLTVTSAQKNPTAFYLCASIPAVGTEAFFGQGTRLTVV.

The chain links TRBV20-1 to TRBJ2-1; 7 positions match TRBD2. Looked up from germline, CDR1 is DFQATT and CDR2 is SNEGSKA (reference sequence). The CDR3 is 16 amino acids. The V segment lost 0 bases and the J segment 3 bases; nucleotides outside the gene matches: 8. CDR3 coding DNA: TGCAGTGCTAGAGATTCGAAGGTAGCGGGCTACAATGAGCAGTTCTTC. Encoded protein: CSARDSKVAGYNEQFF.